This T cell receptor beta chain originates from a study of blood T cell repertoires in COVID-19. Across the whole study: Spain, Italy and the United States supplied samples that represented acute and convalescent COVID-19.

Clones were sequenced by immunoSEQ multiplex PCR, and TCRdb holds only the in-frame ones, with some missing. The sample includes about 150,000 clones, roughly 90% of them seen just once. The CDR3 extends over 13 amino acids. The ends were cut back, 2 bases at V and 4 bases at J, with 5 bases in the middle. Germline V lookup: CDR1 LNHDA, CDR2 SQIVND (reference sequence). The V call is TRBV19, the J call TRBJ2-2, with D hard to call. The source of this sequence is a man aged 55 to 70 with active or convalescent COVID-19. Sequenced: peripheral blood. This CDR3 is CASSITVTGELFF. In DNA, the CDR3 is TGTGCCAGTAGTATAACAGTCACCGGGGAGCTGTTTTTT.